Listed below are T cell receptor beta chains from one sample, sequenced in a study of T-cell reconstitution after alpha-beta-depleted transplantation in children. TCRdb used MiXCR to reprocess the PCR reads, holding one entry per CDR3 protein. The sample contains roughly 200,000 distinct CDR3 sequences, around 9.9% of which appear only once. The source was PBMCs, collected before TCRalphabeta/CD19-depleted stem cell transplant. The receptors come from a child under three years old with acute myeloid leukemia, due to receive a stem cell transplant. The CDR3 runs from the conserved cysteine through the conserved F or W. The order of the fields is D gene, clone size, J gene, V gene, CDR3 protein, CDR3 DNA. The D gene is left open where the match is weak. Some rows have no size entry. The others give once, few or many, or a class for an expanded clone.

d_gene: TRBD1
abundance: -
j_gene: TRBJ1-2
v_gene: TRBV19
CDR3aa: CASSFRTGGYGYTF
CDR3nt: TGTGCCAGTAGTTTCAGGACAGGGGGCTATGGCTACACCTTC

d_gene: -
abundance: many
j_gene: TRBJ2-6
v_gene: TRBV20-1
CDR3aa: CSARVDGANVLTF
CDR3nt: TGCAGTGCTAGAGTAGATGGGGCCAACGTCCTGACTTTC

d_gene: -
abundance: many
j_gene: TRBJ2-3
v_gene: TRBV10-3
CDR3aa: CAISERGDTDTQYF
CDR3nt: TGTGCCATCAGTGAAAGGGGCGACACAGATACGCAGTATTTT

d_gene: -
abundance: few
j_gene: TRBJ2-3
v_gene: TRBV20-1
CDR3aa: CSARDPRLGTDTQYF
CDR3nt: TGCAGTGCTAGAGATCCGAGGCTGGGCACAGATACGCAGTATTTT

d_gene: -
abundance: many
j_gene: TRBJ2-3
v_gene: TRBV4-2
CDR3aa: CASSQDPFGSSSTDTQYF
CDR3nt: TGTGCCAGCAGCCAAGACCCCTTCGGGTCTTCTAGCACAGATACGCAGTATTTT

d_gene: -
abundance: many
j_gene: TRBJ1-1
v_gene: TRBV20-1
CDR3aa: CSARTGPLRTEAFF
CDR3nt: TGCAGTGCTAGAACGGGCCCCCTGAGAACTGAAGCTTTCTTT

d_gene: -
abundance: many
j_gene: TRBJ1-1
v_gene: TRBV20-1
CDR3aa: CSARAYGGGVNTEAFF
CDR3nt: TGCAGTGCTAGAGCTTATGGAGGGGGGGTGAACACTGAAGCTTTCTTT

d_gene: -
abundance: many
j_gene: TRBJ1-1
v_gene: TRBV29-1
CDR3aa: CSVEDATEAFF
CDR3nt: TGCAGCGTTGAGGATGCCACTGAAGCTTTCTTT

d_gene: TRBD2
abundance: many
j_gene: TRBJ2-1
v_gene: TRBV5-1
CDR3aa: CASRTSGDQYNEQFF
CDR3nt: TGCGCCAGCCGGACTAGCGGGGATCAATACAATGAGCAGTTCTTC

d_gene: -
abundance: many
j_gene: TRBJ2-3
v_gene: TRBV7-9
CDR3aa: CASSLSGPNTDTQYF
CDR3nt: TGTGCCAGCAGCTTATCCGGGCCTAACACAGATACGCAGTATTTT

d_gene: TRBD2
abundance: -
j_gene: TRBJ2-1
v_gene: TRBV7-2
CDR3aa: CASSYSGGTYNEQFF
CDR3nt: TGTGCCAGCAGCTATAGCGGGGGGACCTACAATGAGCAGTTCTTC

d_gene: TRBD1
abundance: many
j_gene: TRBJ1-4
v_gene: TRBV12-3/TRBV12-4
CDR3aa: CASSGQGKYEKLFF
CDR3nt: TGTGCCAGCAGCGGACAGGGAAAGTATGAAAAACTGTTTTTT

d_gene: -
abundance: -
j_gene: TRBJ2-7
v_gene: TRBV4-1
CDR3aa: CASSQDQLRGWEQYF
CDR3nt: TGCGCCAGCAGCCAAGATCAGTTAAGGGGATGGGAGCAGTACTTC

d_gene: TRBD2
abundance: many
j_gene: TRBJ2-1
v_gene: TRBV5-1
CDR3aa: CASSLVTSGSNEQFF
CDR3nt: TGCGCCAGCAGCTTGGTGACTAGCGGGAGCAATGAGCAGTTCTTC

d_gene: -
abundance: few
j_gene: TRBJ2-2
v_gene: TRBV7-2
CDR3aa: CASSLTKNKNTGELFF
CDR3nt: TGTGCCAGCAGCTTGACCAAAAATAAGAACACCGGGGAGCTGTTTTTT

d_gene: TRBD2
abundance: many
j_gene: TRBJ2-2
v_gene: TRBV20-1
CDR3aa: CSATGLAGVGTGELFF
CDR3nt: TGCAGTGCTACAGGCTTAGCGGGAGTAGGGACCGGGGAGCTGTTTTTT

d_gene: -
abundance: -
j_gene: TRBJ2-3
v_gene: TRBV7-9
CDR3aa: CTSSSLGPDTQYF
CDR3nt: TGTACCAGCAGCTCGTTGGGTCCGGATACGCAGTATTTT

d_gene: -
abundance: many
j_gene: TRBJ1-4
v_gene: TRBV5-1
CDR3aa: CASSIGRQLVEKLFF
CDR3nt: TGCGCCAGCAGCATTGGGAGGCAGCTAGTTGAAAAACTGTTTTTT

d_gene: -
abundance: few
j_gene: TRBJ2-5
v_gene: TRBV11-2
CDR3aa: CASSLGLGGETQYF
CDR3nt: TGTGCCAGCAGCTTAGGACTCGGCGGGGAGACCCAGTACTTC

d_gene: TRBD1
abundance: many
j_gene: TRBJ2-3
v_gene: TRBV2
CDR3aa: CASGTGGADTQYF
CDR3nt: TGTGCCAGCGGCACAGGGGGCGCAGATACGCAGTATTTT

d_gene: -
abundance: -
j_gene: TRBJ1-1
v_gene: TRBV6-2/TRBV6-3
CDR3aa: CASSYLGQAEAFF
CDR3nt: TGTGCCAGCAGTTACCTTGGCCAAGCTGAAGCTTTCTTT

d_gene: -
abundance: many
j_gene: TRBJ2-1
v_gene: TRBV2
CDR3aa: CASSADTEFEQFF
CDR3nt: TGTGCCAGCAGCGCTGATACTGAGTTTGAGCAGTTCTTC

d_gene: -
abundance: many
j_gene: TRBJ2-6
v_gene: TRBV2
CDR3aa: CASSEKGGRWSGANVLTF
CDR3nt: TGTGCCAGCAGTGAAAAAGGGGGGCGCTGGTCTGGGGCCAACGTCCTGACTTTC

d_gene: TRBD1
abundance: many
j_gene: TRBJ2-2
v_gene: TRBV4-1
CDR3aa: CASSQVGRDRGTGELFF
CDR3nt: TGCGCCAGCAGCCAAGTTGGCCGGGACAGGGGCACCGGGGAGCTGTTTTTT

d_gene: TRBD1
abundance: many
j_gene: TRBJ1-2
v_gene: TRBV7-2
CDR3aa: CASSPDRDYGYTF
CDR3nt: TGTGCCAGCAGCCCGGACAGGGATTATGGCTACACCTTC

d_gene: TRBD1
abundance: -
j_gene: TRBJ2-7
v_gene: TRBV20-1
CDR3aa: CSALGTGRVRADEQYF
CDR3nt: TGCAGTGCTTTGGGGACAGGGAGGGTCAGAGCGGACGAGCAGTACTTC

d_gene: TRBD1
abundance: many
j_gene: TRBJ2-3
v_gene: TRBV5-5
CDR3aa: CASSSPRGQISTTDTQYF
CDR3nt: TGTGCCAGCAGCTCACCACGGGGACAGATCTCGACGACAGATACGCAGTATTTT